A selection of T cell receptor beta chains follows, all from one sample in a study of blood T cell repertoires in COVID-19. Method: immunoSEQ multiplex PCR; TCRdb's copy keeps in-frame clones and lacks some. This sample has a few hundred thousand clones, with 90% found just once. What was sequenced was PBMCs or T cells enriched from blood (not recorded which). The origin of the receptors is a man aged 18 to 30 who had recovered from COVID-19. Each CDR3 is given with its conserved first and last residue. Each record gives: V gene, D gene, clone size, J gene, CDR3 DNA, CDR3 protein. D genes are given only for firm matches. Some rows have no size entry. The others give once, few or many, or a class for an expanded clone.

TRBV19	TRBD1	-	TRBJ1-5	TGTGCCAGTACCATTGACAGGGCTAATCAGCCCCAGCATTTT	CASTIDRANQPQHF
TRBV6-1	TRBD2	-	TRBJ2-5	TGTGCCAGCAGTGAAGGGACTAGCGGGTTAGAGACCCAGTACTTC	CASSEGTSGLETQYF
TRBV7-2	-	once	TRBJ2-5	TGTGCCAGCAGCCACGGTCGGGTGGAGACCCAGTACTTC	CASSHGRVETQYF
TRBV19	-	-	TRBJ1-1	TGTGCCAGTAGTATAGGATACAGGGTGGCGAACACTGAAGCTTTCTTT	CASSIGYRVANTEAFF
TRBV5-5	TRBD1	-	TRBJ2-5	TGTGCCAGCAGCTCCGGACAGGTCCAAGAGACCCAGTACTTC	CASSSGQVQETQYF
TRBV27	-	-	TRBJ1-5	TGTGCCAGCAGTTTATGGGCGGGGGATGGCCGGCCCCAGCATTTT	CASSLWAGDGRPQHF
TRBV18	-	-	TRBJ1-2	TGTGCCAGCTCACCACTACCAGGGGAGTTCTATGGCTACACCTTC	CASSPLPGEFYGYTF
TRBV9	-	-	TRBJ1-2	TGTGCCAGCAGCGTAGGGGCAGTATCTAACTATGGCTACACCTTC	CASSVGAVSNYGYTF
TRBV3-1/TRBV3-2	TRBD1	-	TRBJ2-5	TGTGCCAGCAGACAGGGGTGGGAGACCCAGTACTTC	CASRQGWETQYF
TRBV5-1	-	-	TRBJ1-2	TGCGCCAGCAGCTTGGTTGAGGGCTATGGCTACACCTTC	CASSLVEGYGYTF
TRBV5-1	-	-	TRBJ1-2	TGCGCCAGCAGTCCGACAGGAGGTAACTATGGCTACACCTTC	CASSPTGGNYGYTF
TRBV27	TRBD1	-	TRBJ1-5	TGTGCCAGCAGTTTAGGAGGGGGCTTCGGCAATCAGCCCCAGCATTTT	CASSLGGGFGNQPQHF
TRBV28	-	-	TRBJ2-3	TGTGCCAGCAGGGGCTATGTGGGTAAGGTAGATACGCAGTATTTT	CASRGYVGKVDTQYF
TRBV5-1	-	-	TRBJ1-2	TGCGCCAGCAGCTTGGGCAGGACAGAGAATGGCTACACCTTC	CASSLGRTENGYTF
TRBV3-1/TRBV3-2	TRBD1	-	TRBJ1-1	TGTGCCAGCAGCCAAGATTCGGCAGGGGGCCGGGGCACTGAAGCTTTCTTT	CASSQDSAGGRGTEAFF
TRBV28	-	-	TRBJ1-2	TGTGCCAGCAGCCCCACCACGTCGGGGGGCGTATATGGCTACACCTTC	CASSPTTSGGVYGYTF
TRBV5-1	TRBD2	-	TRBJ2-1	TGCGCCAGCAGCTTGGCCGGGTTAGTTTTTGGGACTAGCGGACATAATGAGCAGTTCTTC	CASSLAGLVFGTSGHNEQFF
TRBV29-1	TRBD2	-	TRBJ2-1	TGCAGCGTTGAAGATAGTTCACTAGCGGGAGGAGACTACAATGAGCAGTTCTTC	CSVEDSSLAGGDYNEQFF
TRBV2	-	once	TRBJ1-4	TGTGCCAGCAGTGAAAGCGGGGGTGAAAAACTGTTTTTT	CASSESGGEKLFF
TRBV5-4	-	-	TRBJ1-1	TGTGCCAGCAGTCCCGACACAGACAGACCCACTGAAGCTTTCTTT	CASSPDTDRPTEAFF
TRBV11-2	-	-	TRBJ1-6	TGTGCCAGCAGCCCCGGGACCTATAATTCACCCCTCCACTTT	CASSPGTYNSPLHF
TRBV27	TRBD2	few	TRBJ2-7	TGTGCCAGCAGTTCCGGGAGGCTCGGCCCCCGGGGCGAGCAGTACTTC	CASSSGRLGPRGEQYF